These 14 T cell receptor beta chains came from one sample sequenced in a study of low-dose radiotherapy and immunotherapy resistance in tumors. PCR amplification of the TCRs was performed with Phusion for approximately 20 PCR cycles, and it relied on a constant-region primer together with a V-primer adapter. TCRdb recomputed calls from the reads with MiXCR, one row per CDR3 protein. The sample contains about 50,000 distinct CDR3 sequences, about 10% of which appear only once. The time point: before trial treatment. The sequencing used PBMCs, collected before treatment. The receptors shown here come from a female donor with ovarian cancer.

This clonotype was recorded at least ten times. The chain has TRBV6-5 and TRBJ2-3; D possibly matches TRBD1 or TRBD2 (5 bases each). Germline V gives CDR1 MNHEY, CDR2 SVGAGI. V was shortened by 5 bases and J by 6 bases, with 18 bases between the two germline ends. CDR3 size: 15 residues. The DNA of the CDR3 is TGTGCCAGCAGTCCTATAACGGGACCACAGGATACGCAGTATTTT. Translation gives CASSPITGPQDTQYF.

Ten or more counts support this clonotype. The genes are TRBV7-2 and TRBJ2-7, with D perhaps TRBD1 (5 bases). Germline V gene sequence: CDR1 SGHTA, CDR2 FQGNSA. The CDR3 is 14 residues long. The germline V and J ends were trimmed by 3 bases and 1 base, with 10 bases remaining between them. CDR3 in amino acids: CASSLWQGSYEQYF. CDR3 in DNA: TGTGCCAGCAGCTTGTGGCAGGGTTCCTACGAGCAGTACTTC.

This clonotype was observed many times. This chain connects TRBV7-3 to TRBJ1-1; perhaps TRBD1 as D (6 bases). Trimming shortened V by 3 bases and J by 1 base, and 6 bases separated the two germline ends. The CDR3 is made up of 13 amino acids. The germline gives CDR1 SGHTA, CDR2 FQGTGA. Here the CDR3 reads CASSFRGNTEAFF. For the CDR3, the DNA is TGTGCCAGCAGCTTCAGGGGGAACACTGAAGCTTTCTTT. The complete variable domain, with remaining parts taken from reference TRBV7-3 and TRBJ1-1, reads GAGVSQTPSNKVTEKGKYVELRCDPISGHTALYWYRQSLGQGPEFLIYFQGTGAADDSGLPNDRFFAVRPEGSVSTLKIQRTERGDSAVYLCASSFRGNTEAFFGQGTRLTVV.

This clonotype was recorded at least ten times. The rearrangement uses TRBV20-1 and TRBJ2-7, with a weak D call TRBD2 (6 bases). The germline CDR1 and CDR2 sequences are DFQATT and SNEGSKA (reference sequence). Between the trimmed V and J ends, which lost 3 bases and 2 bases, there was a span of 11 bases. The CDR3 spans 13 residues. CDR3 sequence (DNA): TGCAGTGCTAGCGGACGGGGGACCTACGAGCAGTACTTC. Translated, it gives CSASGRGTYEQYF.

This clonotype has ten or more counts. The chain joins TRBV3-1 to TRBJ2-1; 10 bases fit TRBD2. Germline-derived CDR1 and CDR2 are LGHDT and YNNKEL (reference sequence). V lost 1 base, J lost 7 bases, and 4 bases stayed unmatched. This CDR3 contains 15 residues. This CDR3 is CASSQVQRGGNEQFF. CDR3 in DNA: TGTGCCAGCAGCCAAGTCCAGCGGGGGGGGAATGAGCAGTTCTTC.

This clonotype was recorded at least ten times. The chain is built from TRBV10-3 and TRBJ2-3; 11 bases agree with TRBD2. CDR1 is ENHRY and CDR2 is SYGVKD in the germline V gene. V shed 6 bases and J 5 bases; nucleotides not matched to a gene: 7. The CDR3 consists of 15 residues. The CDR3: CAISATSGAGDTQYF. Written as DNA, the CDR3 is TGTGCCATCAGCGCGACTAGCGGGGCTGGAGATACGCAGTATTTT.

This clonotype showed up many times. V and J are TRBV5-3 and TRBJ2-7; 8 nucleotides align to TRBD2. TRBV5-3 falls under the ORF class, with uncertain function. This CDR3 comprises 16 residues. Trimming removed 8 bases from V and 1 base from J; junction bases left unmatched: 14. The CDR3, as DNA: TGTGCCAGCAGCCTGTTAAGTGGGACTAGTTCCTACGAGCAGTACTTC. It encodes CASSLLSGTSSYEQYF.

The sample holds many counts of this clonotype. The rearrangement joins TRBV13 to TRBJ2-3; D is unclear. Deletions cut 5 bases from V and 2 bases from J, with 11 bases between. Germline V lookup: CDR1 PRHDT, CDR2 FYEKMQ (reference sequence). This CDR3 contains 14 residues. This CDR3 reads CASSQMTYTDTQYF. CDR3 bases: TGTGCCAGCAGCCAAATGACCTACACAGATACGCAGTATTTT.

In this sample, this clonotype turned up many times. The V gene is TRBV27, the J gene TRBJ2-7, with D uncertain. The V and J ends lost 3 bases and 1 base respectively, with 16 bases between them. CDR3 length: 16 amino acids. Germline loops: CDR1 MNHEY, CDR2 SMNVEV (reference sequence). CDR3 bases: TGTGCCAGCAGTTTCCCCGGACGGTGGGTGTCCTACGAGCAGTACTTC. This sequence encodes CASSFPGRWVSYEQYF.

The chain joins TRBV28 to TRBJ2-7, with 10 positions matching TRBD2. Losses at the gene ends were 8 bases for V and 2 bases for J; bases not matched to a gene: 9. The CDR3 loop spans 15 amino acids. CDR1 is MDHEN, CDR2 SYDVKM, per germline. CDR3 nucleotide sequence: TGTGCCAGCGGCTTTAGCGGGGGGCTCACCTACGAGCAGTACTTC. Protein product: CASGFSGGLTYEQYF.

This clonotype was counted ten times or more. V and J are TRBV12-3 or TRBV12-4 and TRBJ2-4; no firm D call. The V and J ends lost 5 bases and 3 bases respectively, with 11 bases between them. The CDR3 totals 14 residues. Here the CDR3 reads CASSSIVGKNIQYF. CDR3 nucleotides: TGTGCCAGCAGTAGCATTGTGGGCAAAAACATTCAGTACTTC.

CDR3 amino acids: CASRRGSTGELFF. CDR3 in DNA: TGTGCCAGCAGACGGGGCAGCACCGGGGAGCTGTTTTTT. The chain combines TRBV28 with TRBJ2-2; possibly TRBD1 or TRBD2 for D (5 bases each). Trimming removed 6 bases at V and 4 bases at J, with 9 bases between. The CDR3 totals 13 residues. The V gene's germline CDR1 is MDHEN and CDR2 SYDVKM.

This clonotype was detected ten times or more. V gene TRBV20-1 combines with J gene TRBJ2-1; a weak D match, TRBD1 (6 bases). The V and J ends lost 6 bases and 3 bases respectively, with 12 bases between them. Germline CDR1 and CDR2: DFQATT and SNEGSKA (reference sequence). The CDR3 is made up of 13 amino acids. The chain's CDR3 is CSAPRDNYNEQFF. The CDR3 DNA follows: TGCAGTGCACCCCGGGACAACTACAATGAGCAGTTCTTC.

The chain recombines TRBV5-1 with TRBJ2-7; 8 nucleotides agree with TRBD1. The CDR3 runs to 14 residues. CDR1 is SGHRS and CDR2 is YFSETQ in the germline V gene. V dropped 0 bases and J dropped 5; count of bases not matched to a gene: 4. CDR3 DNA sequence: TGCGCCAGCAGCTTGGGACAGGGGTTTGACGAGCAGTACTTC. Protein product: CASSLGQGFDEQYF.